Below, one T cell receptor beta chain is given with its context. This sample was taken from a study of blood T cell repertoires in COVID-19. Looking at the study overall: The United States, Italy and Spain supplied acute and convalescent COVID-19 samples. T cells, B-cell-depleted T cells, or PBMCs supplied cDNA or gDNA.

V dropped 5 bases and J dropped 2 bases, with 8 bases sitting between them. CDR1 KGHDR and CDR2 SFDVKD come from the germline V gene. The CDR3 is 13 amino acids. In the source study's methods: Reference gene primer amplification gave estimated nucleated cell counts. Sequencing used immunoSEQ multiplex PCR; TCRdb keeps in-frame clones, though not all of them. V and J calls plus clone size are reproduced from that table; the DNA served to infer D and trimming. The sample holds approximately 76,000 clones, around nine tenths seen once. The receptor was derived from a human donor in a cohort sampled during active COVID-19. Sequenced sample: peripheral blood. V is TRBV24-1 and J is TRBJ1-1; a weak D match, TRBD1 (5 bases). The CDR3 reads CATSARANTEAFF. CDR3 DNA: TGTGCCACCAGTGCCAGGGCTAACACTGAAGCTTTCTTT.